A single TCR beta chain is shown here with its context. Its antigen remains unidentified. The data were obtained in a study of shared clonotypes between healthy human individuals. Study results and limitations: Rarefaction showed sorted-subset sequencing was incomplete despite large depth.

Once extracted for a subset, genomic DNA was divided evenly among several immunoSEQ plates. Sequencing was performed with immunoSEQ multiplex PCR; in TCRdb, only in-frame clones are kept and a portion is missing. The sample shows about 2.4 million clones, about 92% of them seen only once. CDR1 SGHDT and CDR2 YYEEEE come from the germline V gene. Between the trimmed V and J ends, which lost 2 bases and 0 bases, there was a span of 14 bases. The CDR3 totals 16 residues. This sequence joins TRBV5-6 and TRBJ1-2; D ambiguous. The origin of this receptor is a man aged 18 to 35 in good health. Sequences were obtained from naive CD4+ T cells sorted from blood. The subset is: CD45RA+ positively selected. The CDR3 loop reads CASSFSWTYSNYGYTF. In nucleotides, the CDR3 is TGTGCCAGCAGCTTTTCGTGGACGTACTCTAACTATGGCTACACCTTC. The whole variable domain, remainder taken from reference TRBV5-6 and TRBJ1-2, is DAGVTQSPTHLIKTRGQQVTLRCSPKSGHDTVSWYQQALGQGPQFIFQYYEEEERQRGNFPDRFSGHQFPNYSSELNVNALLLGDSALYLCASSFSWTYSNYGYTFGSGTRLTVV.